What follows are 26 T cell receptor beta chains derived from one specimen sequenced in a study of T cells in localized non-small cell lung cancer. Profiled with immunoSEQ multiplex PCR; TCRdb holds only in-frame clones, not every one. There are some 30,000 clones in the sample; approximately 72% occur only once, and roughly two fifths lies in the top ten. Specimen: peripheral blood, collected before any cancer treatment. These receptors all stem from a male donor at least 60 years old with stage II squamous cell lung carcinoma.

This clone is medium-sized (0.01 to 0.1%). J is TRBJ2-7 and V is TRBV6-5; D remains unclear. Per the germline V gene, CDR1 is MNHEY and CDR2 is SVGAGI. The CDR3 sequence is 13 residues long. Between the trimmed V and J ends, which lost 8 bases and 1 base, there was a span of 12 bases. The CDR3 nucleotides are TGTGCCAGCCTAAAACTGGGTTCCTACGAGCAGTACTTC. This gives the protein CASLKLGSYEQYF.

This sequence joins TRBV28 and TRBJ1-6; maybe TRBD1 (5 bases). With 4 bases removed from V and 9 bases from J, the gap between germline ends came to 16 bases. The germline V gene has CDR1 MDHEN and CDR2 SYDVKM. CDR3 length: 15 residues. The CDR3 region has the DNA TGTGCCAGCAGTTCCCGGGGGTTTGAAAGTTCACCCCTCCACTTT. Translating gives CASSSRGFESSPLHF.

The V call is TRBV18, the J call TRBJ2-7; D gene ambiguous. The V gene lost 5 bases and the J gene lost 0 bases, with 11 bases spanning the gap. The length of the CDR3 is 14 residues. The germline CDR1 and CDR2 sequences are KGHSH and LQKENI. The CDR3 DNA is TGTGCCAGCTCAACTACGTCTTCCTCCTACGAGCAGTACTTC. It specifies CASSTTSSSYEQYF.

The chain joins TRBV2 to TRBJ1-6; D is unresolved. The CDR3 runs to 13 residues. The V and J ends lost 0 bases and 11 bases respectively, with 8 bases between them. Germline lookup yields CDR1 SNHLY and CDR2 FYNNEI. The CDR3 bases are TGTGCCAGCAGTGAAGCAGCCGGGGCACCCCTCCACTTT. Protein product: CASSEAAGAPLHF. Full variable domain (remainder filled in from reference TRBV2 and TRBJ1-6): EPEVTQTPSHQVTQMGQEVILRCVPISNHLYFYWYRQILGQKVEFLVSFYNNEISEKSEIFDDQFSVERPDGSNFTLKIRSTKLEDSAMYFCASSEAAGAPLHFGNGTRLTVT.

The chain couples TRBV2 to TRBJ2-7; the D is unclear. The CDR3 spans 13 residues. V was trimmed by 8 bases and J by 2 bases, leaving 13 bases between them. Germline assignment: CDR1 SNHLY and CDR2 FYNNEI. The CDR3 here is CASGERVAYEQYF. For the CDR3, the DNA is TGTGCCAGCGGAGAAAGAGTTGCCTACGAGCAGTACTTC.

The chain uses TRBV9 and TRBJ2-2; D is uncertain. V was pared by 6 bases and J by 6 bases, with 18 bases between. The CDR3 covers 15 residues. Germline V gene data show CDR1 as SGDLS and CDR2 as YYNGEE. The CDR3: CASTHVDIGPGELFF. CDR3 bases: TGTGCCAGCACCCATGTAGATATAGGCCCCGGGGAGCTGTTTTTT.

This chain joins TRBV5-1 and TRBJ2-3, with 9 bases matching TRBD2. This CDR3 is 17 amino acids long. In germline, CDR1 is SGHRS, CDR2 YFSETQ. The V gene end was trimmed by 1 base and the J gene end by 4 bases; junction bases not matched to a gene: 10. CDR3 loop: CASSLSGTSTPADTQYF. CDR3 nucleotides: TGCGCCAGCAGCTTGTCCGGGACTAGCACTCCCGCAGATACGCAGTATTTT.

The V and J genes are TRBV11-3 and TRBJ2-3; 8 positions agree with TRBD1. Germline CDR1 and CDR2: SGHNT and YENEEA. CDR3 length: 17 residues. The V segment lost 0 bases and the J segment 6 bases; nucleotides outside the gene matches: 11. The CDR3 is CASSLDSTAGGWDTQYF. The CDR3 bases are TGTGCCAGCAGCTTAGATTCGACGGCAGGGGGCTGGGATACGCAGTATTTT. Based on the CDR3 plus reference TRBV11-3 and TRBJ2-3, the full variable domain is EAGVVQSPRYKIIEKKQPVAFWCNPISGHNTLYWYLQNLGQGPELLIRYENEEAVDDSQLPKDRFSAERLKGVDSTLKIQPAELGDSAVYLCASSLDSTAGGWDTQYFGPGTRLTVL.

A few counts support this clone. The chain has TRBV7-3 and TRBJ2-3; D is ambiguous. The ends were cut back, 3 bases at V and 12 bases at J, with 16 bases in the middle. The CDR3 is 13 amino acids. Germline V gene lookup returns CDR1 SGHTA and CDR2 FQGTGA. The CDR3 DNA follows: TGTGCCAGCAGCTTTGATATTGTTGAGCCACAGTATTTT. The encoded protein is CASSFDIVEPQYF. The full variable domain, in which reference TRBV7-3 and TRBJ2-3 provide the parts outside the CDR3, is GAGVSQTPSNKVTEKGKYVELRCDPISGHTALYWYRQSLGQGPEFLIYFQGTGAADDSGLPNDRFFAVRPEGSVSTLKIQRTERGDSAVYLCASSFDIVEPQYFGPGTRLTVL.

The V gene is TRBV7-3, the J gene TRBJ1-2; D is undetermined. The V end lost 5 bases, the J end lost 3 bases, and 16 bases lay between the germline ends. Germline V lookup: CDR1 SGHTA, CDR2 FQGTGA. CDR3 size: 15 residues. CDR3 sequence: CASSPDATMDYGYTF. As DNA, the CDR3 is TGTGCCAGCAGCCCCGACGCCACCATGGACTATGGCTACACCTTC.

The chain joins TRBV2 to TRBJ2-1, with TRBD2 identical over 10 bases. The CDR3 is 15 amino acids. Germline CDR1 reads SNHLY; CDR2 reads FYNNEI. J was trimmed by 2 bases and V by 6 bases; bases with no gene match: 4. The CDR3, as DNA: TGTGCCAGCAGGGTCAGCGGGGGGGCCTACAATGAGCAGTTCTTC. It yields the protein CASRVSGGAYNEQFF.

This clone was recorded once. This chain connects TRBV7-2 to TRBJ2-3; TRBD2 matches 9 bases. There are 15 residues in the CDR3. V gave up 3 bases and J gave up 5 bases; unmatched junction bases: 6. The germline V gene has CDR1 SGHTA and CDR2 FQGNSA. The CDR3 spells CASSLAGGQGDTQYF. Written as DNA, the CDR3 is TGTGCCAGCAGCTTGGCGGGGGGGCAGGGAGATACGCAGTATTTT.

This chain joins TRBV21-1 and TRBJ1-3. TRBV21-1 is a pseudogene locus. The CDR3 extends over 15 amino acids. DNA of the CDR3: TGTGCCAGCAGAGACACGGGACTCCGGGGAAACACCATATATTTT. Translating it yields CASRDTGLRGNTIYF.

This rearrangement joins TRBV6-6 to TRBJ1-2; 7 positions match TRBD1. The V and J ends lost 2 bases and 5 bases, in that order; junction bases with no gene match: 2. This CDR3 contains 13 residues. The V gene's germline CDR1 is MNHNY and CDR2 SVGAGI (reference sequence). CDR3 DNA sequence: TGTGCCAGCAGTTACCGGGGACAGTATGGCTACACCTTC. Its protein is CASSYRGQYGYTF.

The rearrangement links TRBV5-6 to TRBJ1-4; 7 bases map to TRBD1. This CDR3 contains 16 residues. Germline values: CDR1 SGHDT, CDR2 YYEEEE. Trimming at V came to 0 bases and at J to 2 bases, leaving 4 bases not matched to a gene. CDR3 bases: TGTGCCAGCAGCTTGGAGGGGGCCGACACTAATGAAAAACTGTTTTTT. Translation: CASSLEGADTNEKLFF. The complete variable domain, with remaining parts taken from reference TRBV5-6 and TRBJ1-4, reads DAGVTQSPTHLIKTRGQQVTLRCSPKSGHDTVSWYQQALGQGPQFIFQYYEEEERQRGNFPDRFSGHQFPNYSSELNVNALLLGDSALYLCASSLEGADTNEKLFFGSGTQLSVL.

V usage is TRBV4-2 and J usage is TRBJ2-5, with TRBD2 as a possible D gene (5 bases). Per the germline V gene, CDR1 is LGHNA and CDR2 is YNFKEQ. The CDR3 contains 14 residues. V was shortened by 6 bases and J by 1 base, with 12 bases between the two germline ends. The chain's CDR3 is CASRLSLAQETQYF. In nucleotides, the CDR3 is TGTGCCAGCAGACTAAGTCTAGCCCAAGAGACCCAGTACTTC.

The chain uses TRBV7-7 and TRBJ2-5; 8 bases are shared with TRBD2. The V gene end was trimmed by 5 bases and the J gene end by 5 bases; junction bases not matched to a gene: 7. This CDR3 contains 14 residues. Per the germline V gene, CDR1 is SSHAT and CDR2 is FNYEAQ (reference sequence). The CDR3 protein is CASSPRTSLETQYF. The CDR3, as DNA: TGTGCCAGCAGCCCCAGGACTAGCTTGGAGACCCAGTACTTC.

V gene TRBV6-1 combines with J gene TRBJ2-3; 10 nucleotides align to TRBD2. The CDR3 runs to 18 residues. J lost 4 bases, V lost 2 bases, and 12 bases had no gene match. From germline, CDR1 is MNHNS and CDR2 SASEGT. The CDR3 is CASSERYSWTSGSDTQYF. The CDR3 bases are TGTGCCAGCAGTGAAAGATATTCGTGGACTAGCGGCTCAGATACGCAGTATTTT.

The V and J genes are TRBV11-3 and TRBJ2-5, with 9 bases aligning to TRBD2. After removal of 3 bases from V and 2 bases from J, the junction contained 4 bases not matched to a gene. The CDR3 has 15 residues. The germline gives CDR1 SGHNT, CDR2 YENEEA. CDR3 amino acids: CASSLGGRAQETQYF. In nucleotides, the CDR3 is TGTGCCAGCAGCTTGGGCGGGAGGGCGCAAGAGACCCAGTACTTC.

The chain is built from TRBV10-3 and TRBJ1-6; D is ambiguous. Looked up from germline, CDR1 is ENHRY and CDR2 is SYGVKD. V was cut by 10 bases and J by 13 bases, with 17 bases left in between. There are 12 residues in the CDR3. CDR3 sequence (DNA): TGTGCCACCCATGAACGAGGAGAGCCCCTCCACTTT. It encodes CATHERGEPLHF.

The V and J genes are TRBV10-3 and TRBJ2-2; 8 bases map to TRBD1. This CDR3 is built from 14 residues. CDR1 is ENHRY, CDR2 SYGVKD, per germline. Losses at the gene ends were 6 bases for V and 1 base for J; bases not matched to a gene: 1. The CDR3: CAIRGQVNTGELFF. The CDR3 DNA follows: TGTGCCATCAGGGGACAGGTGAACACCGGGGAGCTGTTTTTT.

The CDR3 region is CASSDWGSNSPLHF. As DNA, the CDR3 is TGTGCCAGTAGTGATTGGGGAAGTAATTCACCCCTCCACTTT. The chain combines TRBV19 with TRBJ1-6, with D hard to call. The CDR3 spans 14 residues. Trimming removed 5 bases from V and 6 bases from J, with 11 bases in between. From germline, CDR1 is LNHDA and CDR2 SQIVND (reference sequence). Together with reference TRBV19 and TRBJ1-6, the CDR3 gives the full variable domain: DGGITQSPKYLFRKEGQNVTLSCEQNLNHDAMYWYRQDPGQGLRLIYYSQIVNDFQKGDIAEGYSVSREKKESFPLTVTSAQKNPTAFYLCASSDWGSNSPLHFGNGTRLTVT.

The V gene is TRBV28, the J gene TRBJ2-7, with D possibly matching TRBD1 (6 bases). Trimming pared 8 bases from V and 6 bases from J, leaving 20 bases between. Germline assignment: CDR1 MDHEN and CDR2 SYDVKM. CDR3 length equals 14 residues. The CDR3, as DNA: TGTGCCAGCTGCGACAGGCATTCTCTTGCCGAGCAGTACTTC. Its translation: CASCDRHSLAEQYF.

The V gene is TRBV19, the J gene TRBJ2-7, with D perhaps given as TRBD1 or TRBD2 (5 bases each). V was clipped by 3 bases and J by 2 bases, with 11 bases between them. The CDR3 loop spans 14 amino acids. Germline CDR1 and CDR2: LNHDA and SQIVND (reference sequence). The CDR3 here is CASSIPGTTYEQYF. In nucleotides, the CDR3 is TGTGCCAGTAGTATTCCGGGGACGACCTACGAGCAGTACTTC.

This chain joins TRBV29-1 and TRBJ1-5; possibly TRBD1 for D (6 bases). V gave up 7 bases and J gave up 2 bases, with 12 bases separating them. The CDR3 contains 13 residues. Per germline, CDR1 SQVTM and CDR2 ANQGSEA. CDR3 residues: CSAGQSGNQPQHF. In DNA form, the CDR3 reads TGCAGCGCCGGACAGAGTGGCAATCAGCCCCAGCATTTT.

V gene TRBV6-6 combines with J gene TRBJ2-4; TRBD2 is a possible D gene (6 bases). The germline gives CDR1 MNHNY, CDR2 SVGAGI (reference sequence). Trimming took 8 bases from V and 3 from J, leaving 14 bases between them. This CDR3 contains 14 residues. This CDR3 is CASEEGGGKNIQYF. CDR3 coding DNA: TGTGCCAGCGAGGAGGGTGGAGGCAAAAACATTCAGTACTTC.